These T cell receptor beta chains were read from a single sample in a study of blood T cell repertoires in COVID-19. Libraries were prepared by immunoSEQ multiplex PCR; TCRdb keeps only in-frame clonotypes and omits some of them. The data contain 100,000 or so clones, more than 85% of them seen just once; the ten biggest clones take up roughly 4.3%. Sequencing used peripheral blood. The origin of the receptors is a man between 18 and 35 years old with acute or convalescent COVID-19. Each CDR3 is given with its conserved first and last residue. The D gene is left open where the match is weak. Expanded clones get a size class; other rows say once, few or many, or leave the size out.

v_call: TRBV19; j_call: TRBJ1-1; d_call: TRBD1; cdr3_length: 14; clone_size: few; cdr3_aa: CASSMAPGQGEAFF; cdr3_nt: TGTGCCAGTAGTATGGCCCCGGGACAGGGAGAAGCTTTCTTT
v_call: TRBV23-1; j_call: TRBJ1-2; d_call: NA; cdr3_length: 13; clone_size: NA; cdr3_aa: CASSQSGTSGYTF; cdr3_nt: TGCGCCAGCAGTCAATCTGGTACGAGTGGCTACACCTTC
v_call: TRBV5-6; j_call: TRBJ1-1; d_call: NA; cdr3_length: 14; clone_size: once; cdr3_aa: CASSLGGGNSEAFF; cdr3_nt: TGTGCCAGCAGCCTTGGCGGGGGAAACTCTGAAGCTTTCTTT
v_call: TRBV12-3/TRBV12-4; j_call: TRBJ2-7; d_call: TRBD2; cdr3_length: 13; clone_size: once; cdr3_aa: CASSSGRLYEQYF; cdr3_nt: TGTGCCAGCAGTAGCGGGAGGCTATACGAGCAGTACTTC
v_call: TRBV13; j_call: TRBJ2-1; d_call: TRBD2; cdr3_length: 17; clone_size: NA; cdr3_aa: CASSLRTLAGGYNEQFF; cdr3_nt: TGTGCCAGCAGTTTACGGACACTAGCGGGAGGGTACAATGAGCAGTTCTTC
v_call: TRBV11-2; j_call: TRBJ1-1; d_call: TRBD1; cdr3_length: 17; clone_size: NA; cdr3_aa: CASSRDYRGLRNTEAFF; cdr3_nt: TGTGCCAGCAGCCGCGACTACAGGGGGCTGAGGAACACTGAAGCTTTCTTT
v_call: TRBV6-5; j_call: TRBJ2-1; d_call: NA; cdr3_length: 14; clone_size: NA; cdr3_aa: CACALDSGYNEQFF; cdr3_nt: TGTGCCTGCGCTTTGGACTCTGGGTACAATGAGCAGTTCTTC
v_call: TRBV18; j_call: TRBJ1-3; d_call: NA; cdr3_length: 15; clone_size: NA; cdr3_aa: CASSPSTFSGNTIYF; cdr3_nt: TGTGCCAGCTCACCATCCACTTTTTCTGGAAACACCATATATTTT
v_call: TRBV6-5; j_call: TRBJ1-2; d_call: NA; cdr3_length: 14; clone_size: NA; cdr3_aa: CASSYRGGSYGYTF; cdr3_nt: TGTGCCAGCAGTTATAGGGGGGGGAGCTATGGCTACACCTTC
v_call: TRBV11-2; j_call: TRBJ1-2; d_call: NA; cdr3_length: 15; clone_size: NA; cdr3_aa: CASSSHGGSNYGYTF; cdr3_nt: TGTGCCAGCAGCTCCCATGGGGGCTCTAACTATGGCTACACCTTC
v_call: TRBV5-1; j_call: TRBJ2-5; d_call: NA; cdr3_length: 16; clone_size: NA; cdr3_aa: CASSLVSGADQETQYF; cdr3_nt: TGCGCCAGCAGCTTGGTGAGCGGAGCGGACCAAGAGACCCAGTACTTC
v_call: TRBV4-1; j_call: TRBJ1-1; d_call: NA; cdr3_length: 20; clone_size: NA; cdr3_aa: CASSQDRVKSAGGLNTEAFF; cdr3_nt: TGCGCCAGCAGCCAAGATAGAGTTAAGTCGGCAGGTGGGTTGAACACTGAAGCTTTCTTT
v_call: TRBV27; j_call: TRBJ2-7; d_call: TRBD1; cdr3_length: 14; clone_size: NA; cdr3_aa: CASSLGRGLGEQYF; cdr3_nt: TGTGCCAGCAGTTTAGGCAGGGGGCTGGGAGAGCAGTACTTC
v_call: TRBV2; j_call: TRBJ2-2; d_call: NA; cdr3_length: 13; clone_size: NA; cdr3_aa: CATAGANTGELFF; cdr3_nt: TGTGCCACTGCGGGGGCCAACACCGGGGAGCTGTTTTTT
v_call: TRBV4-1; j_call: TRBJ1-1; d_call: TRBD1; cdr3_length: 15; clone_size: NA; cdr3_aa: CASSQVPGQGAEAFF; cdr3_nt: TGCGCCAGCAGCCAAGTCCCCGGACAGGGGGCTGAAGCTTTCTTT
v_call: TRBV6-6; j_call: TRBJ1-2; d_call: NA; cdr3_length: 15; clone_size: NA; cdr3_aa: CASSLITGGLVGYTF; cdr3_nt: TGTGCCAGCAGCCTAATAACTGGAGGGCTAGTCGGCTACACCTTC
v_call: TRBV7-8; j_call: TRBJ2-1; d_call: TRBD1; cdr3_length: 15; clone_size: NA; cdr3_aa: CASRPDRGGNNEQFF; cdr3_nt: TGTGCCAGCAGGCCCGACAGGGGTGGGAACAATGAGCAGTTCTTC
v_call: TRBV5-1; j_call: TRBJ2-3; d_call: NA; cdr3_length: 14; clone_size: NA; cdr3_aa: CASSLLTGTDTQYF; cdr3_nt: TGCGCCAGCAGCTTGCTTACAGGCACAGATACGCAGTATTTT
v_call: TRBV7-9; j_call: TRBJ1-4; d_call: NA; cdr3_length: 13; clone_size: NA; cdr3_aa: CASAGSHNEKLFF; cdr3_nt: TGTGCCAGCGCCGGGTCCCATAATGAAAAACTGTTTTTT
v_call: TRBV5-1; j_call: TRBJ1-2; d_call: NA; cdr3_length: 16; clone_size: NA; cdr3_aa: CASSLAAGQPNYGYTF; cdr3_nt: TGCGCCAGCAGCTTGGCCGCTGGACAACCTAACTATGGCTACACCTTC
v_call: TRBV3-1/TRBV3-2; j_call: TRBJ1-2; d_call: NA; cdr3_length: 17; clone_size: NA; cdr3_aa: CASSQQGWGDKENGYTF; cdr3_nt: TGTGCCAGCAGCCAACAAGGGTGGGGCGACAAGGAAAATGGCTACACCTTC
v_call: TRBV9; j_call: TRBJ1-1; d_call: NA; cdr3_length: 15; clone_size: NA; cdr3_aa: CASSVVWGFNTEAFF; cdr3_nt: TGTGCCAGCAGCGTAGTTTGGGGCTTTAACACTGAAGCTTTCTTT
v_call: TRBV24-1; j_call: TRBJ2-6; d_call: NA; cdr3_length: 19; clone_size: NA; cdr3_aa: CATPDLRAQGSSGANVLTF; cdr3_nt: TGTGCCACCCCCGACCTTAGGGCCCAGGGTAGCTCTGGGGCCAACGTCCTGACTTTC
v_call: TRBV30; j_call: TRBJ1-2; d_call: NA; cdr3_length: 13; clone_size: NA; cdr3_aa: CAWSGQGTGGYTF; cdr3_nt: TGTGCCTGGAGTGGGCAGGGTACAGGAGGCTACACCTTC
v_call: TRBV9; j_call: TRBJ1-4; d_call: TRBD1; cdr3_length: 15; clone_size: NA; cdr3_aa: CASSVRAGGDEKLFF; cdr3_nt: TGTGCCAGCAGCGTCCGGGCAGGGGGTGATGAAAAACTGTTTTTT
v_call: TRBV2; j_call: TRBJ1-1; d_call: NA; cdr3_length: 16; clone_size: NA; cdr3_aa: CASSEVDGGRNTEAFF; cdr3_nt: TGTGCCAGCAGTGAAGTTGATGGGGGCCGTAACACTGAAGCTTTCTTT
v_call: TRBV5-1; j_call: TRBJ2-2; d_call: TRBD1; cdr3_length: 15; clone_size: NA; cdr3_aa: CASSFGQGGTGELFF; cdr3_nt: TGCGCCAGCAGCTTCGGACAGGGGGGCACCGGGGAGCTGTTTTTT
v_call: TRBV6-6; j_call: TRBJ2-2; d_call: TRBD1; cdr3_length: 16; clone_size: NA; cdr3_aa: CASSSGTGRDTGELFF; cdr3_nt: TGTGCCAGCAGTTCCGGGACAGGGAGGGACACCGGGGAGCTGTTTTTT
v_call: TRBV24-1; j_call: TRBJ1-4; d_call: TRBD1; cdr3_length: 14; clone_size: NA; cdr3_aa: CATISRTGCEKLFF; cdr3_nt: TGTGCCACCATCTCCAGGACAGGGTGCGAAAAACTGTTTTTT
v_call: TRBV6-1; j_call: TRBJ2-7; d_call: TRBD2; cdr3_length: 16; clone_size: few; cdr3_aa: CASSEWSGGAGGEQYF; cdr3_nt: TGTGCCAGCAGTGAATGGAGCGGGGGAGCGGGAGGCGAGCAGTACTTC
v_call: TRBV5-6; j_call: TRBJ2-1; d_call: NA; cdr3_length: 15; clone_size: NA; cdr3_aa: CASSPGGASYNEQFF; cdr3_nt: TGTGCCAGCAGCCCGGGCGGGGCGAGTTACAATGAGCAGTTCTTC
v_call: TRBV18; j_call: TRBJ1-4; d_call: TRBD1; cdr3_length: 16; clone_size: NA; cdr3_aa: CASSPETGGEAEKLFF; cdr3_nt: TGTGCCAGCTCACCAGAGACAGGGGGTGAGGCTGAAAAACTGTTTTTT